This T cell receptor (beta chain) was documented in a study of T cells in Graves' hyperthyroidism and ophthalmopathy. Details on this clonotype: Its antigen is unidentified.

From RNA transcripts, TCR beta CDR3 regions were amplified. First-round RT-PCR targeting the TCR CDR3 was performed with the HTBI primer set. TCRdb reprocessed the multiplex PCR reads via MiXCR and lists one record per CDR3 protein. The sample includes 250,000 to 400,000 distinct CDR3 sequences, about 13% of them seen just once. Trimming took 1 base from V and 4 from J, leaving 11 bases between them. The germline gives CDR1 SGHDT, CDR2 YYEEEE. The CDR3 runs to 14 residues. General study results and limits: The model made its ophthalmopathy prediction, and onset followed a median about 5.9 months later.

This chain links TRBV5-6 with TRBJ1-2; TRBD1 is a possible D gene (6 bases). The sequenced sample was blood. This sequence originates from a woman in her thirties or forties with Graves' ophthalmopathy. CDR3 amino acids: CASSLIRTVYGYTF. The CDR3, as DNA: TGTGCCAGCAGCTTGATCCGGACAGTCTATGGCTACACCTTC.